The sequence of this TCR beta chain was determined in a study of cytomegalovirus exposure and HLA in healthy donors. V lost 3 bases to trimming and J lost 5 bases, with 20 bases between them. Germline CDR1 reads SGHDT; CDR2 reads YYEEEE. This CDR3 has 16 amino acids. Amplification used 60 Vbeta primers and 13 Jbeta primers. Clones were read by immunoSEQ multiplex PCR, and TCRdb kept only the in-frame ones, dropping some. This table has 100,000 to 150,000 clones, 70% to 80% appearing once. Study findings and constraints: DRB1 had the most TCR associations and HLA-C the fewest, a later analysis found, with rates varying by HLA locus.

Worth noting for this clone: The antigen is unknown.

The TCR comes from a human donor in good health. The chain recombines TRBV5-6 with TRBJ1-2; no firm D call. Sequenced input: PBMCs. The CDR3 nucleotides are TGTGCCAGCAGCTATTGGGTATCTCGGGGTCTGTATGGCTACACCTTC. Translating it yields CASSYWVSRGLYGYTF.